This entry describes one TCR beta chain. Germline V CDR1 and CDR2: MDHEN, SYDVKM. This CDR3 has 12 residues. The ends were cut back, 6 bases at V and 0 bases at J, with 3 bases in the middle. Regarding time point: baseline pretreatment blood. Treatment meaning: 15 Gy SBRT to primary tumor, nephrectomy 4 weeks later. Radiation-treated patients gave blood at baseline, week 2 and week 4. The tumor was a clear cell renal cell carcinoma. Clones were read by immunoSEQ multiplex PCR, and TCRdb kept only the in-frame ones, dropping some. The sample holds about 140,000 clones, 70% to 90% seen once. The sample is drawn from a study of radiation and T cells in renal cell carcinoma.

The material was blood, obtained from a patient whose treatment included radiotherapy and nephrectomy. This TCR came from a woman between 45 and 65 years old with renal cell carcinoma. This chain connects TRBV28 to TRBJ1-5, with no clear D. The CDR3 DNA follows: TGTGCCAGCAGAATTAGCAATCAGCCCCAGCATTTT. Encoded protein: CASRISNQPQHF.